The clone carrying this T cell receptor beta chain was counted many times. Germline V CDR1 and CDR2: SQVTM, ANQGSEA. The ends lost 2 bases at V and 2 bases at J; junction bases unmatched: 8. The CDR3 spans 15 residues. These data belong to a study of T-cell reconstitution after alpha-beta-depleted transplantation in children. During its preparation, the TCRbeta library received unique molecular identifiers. TCRdb fed the PCR reads into MiXCR, producing one record per CDR3 protein. The top ten clones hold less than 15% of a sample with approximately 200,000 distinct CDR3 sequences, approximately 14% of them seen once.

The rearrangement uses TRBV29-1 and TRBJ1-1; TRBD1 matches 7 bases. The source of this sequence is a human donor who donated a stem cell graft to a child with acute lymphoblastic leukemia. Sequenced material: PBMCs from the stem cell graft donor, taken from the stem cell graft. The CDR3, as DNA: TGCAGCGTTGAACTGATGGGGACAGTCAACACTGAAGCTTTCTTT. It yields the protein CSVELMGTVNTEAFF.